Listed below are T cell receptor beta chains from one sample, sequenced in a study of blood T cell repertoires in COVID-19. Profiling relied on immunoSEQ multiplex PCR, and the TCRdb table lists in-frame clones only, not all of them. The table has 60,000 to 75,000 clones, roughly nine tenths seen once; the top ten hold around 7.8%. The sample was peripheral blood. These receptors were collected from a man in his forties with COVID-19, enrolled during active disease. CDR3s include the opening cysteine and the closing phenylalanine or tryptophan. The D gene is left open where the match is weak. Clone size is stated in some rows and not others, as once, few, many or a class when expanded.

j_call v_call clone_size d_call cdr3_nt cdr3_aa
TRBJ2-5 TRBV5-4 - - TGTGCCAGCAGCTTGAGAGACAGGCCTGGAAAGACCCAGTACTTC CASSLRDRPGKTQYF
TRBJ2-5 TRBV6-5 - - TGTGCCAGCAGTTACTCGGCAGGGGGGTTAGAGACCCAGTACTTC CASSYSAGGLETQYF
TRBJ2-5 TRBV5-1 - - TGCGCCAGCAGCTTGGAAGTCGGGGGGCTGGAGACCCAGTACTTC CASSLEVGGLETQYF
TRBJ1-1 TRBV5-6 once TRBD1 TGTGCCAGCAGCTCGGGACAGTTGAACACTGAAGCTTTCTTT CASSSGQLNTEAFF
TRBJ2-5 TRBV11-2 - TRBD1 TGTGCCAGCAGCTCGGGACAGTCTGGGGAGACCCAGTACTTC CASSSGQSGETQYF
TRBJ2-2 TRBV5-8 - - TGTGCCAGCAGTCCAGGGACAACGAACACCGGGGAGCTGTTTTTT CASSPGTTNTGELFF
TRBJ1-6 TRBV28 - - TGTGCCAGCAGTGCCTCGGGGTTGGCGGGTAATTCACCCCTCCACTTT CASSASGLAGNSPLHF
TRBJ2-3 TRBV6-2/TRBV6-3 - - TGTGCCAGCAGTTACATTTCCCCGGATACGCAGTATTTT CASSYISPDTQYF
TRBJ2-3 TRBV5-5 - TRBD2 TGTGCCAGCAGCCCGACTAGCGCGGGGGCTAGGGATACGCAGTATTTT CASSPTSAGARDTQYF
TRBJ2-1 TRBV28 - TRBD1 TGTGCCAGCATAAGACAGGGGAACTACAATGAGCAGTTCTTC CASIRQGNYNEQFF
TRBJ2-1 TRBV6-2/TRBV6-3 once TRBD1 TGTGCCAGCAGTCACCGGACAGGTAGCTCCTACAATGAGCAGTTCTTC CASSHRTGSSYNEQFF
TRBJ2-2 TRBV3-1/TRBV3-2 - - TGTGCCAGCAGCCAAGGTGGGCTAAACACCGGGGAGCTGTTTTTT CASSQGGLNTGELFF
TRBJ1-5 TRBV7-9 - - TGTGCCAGCAGCTTAACCCGCGGGGAGCCCCAGCATTTT CASSLTRGEPQHF
TRBJ1-4 TRBV5-1 - - TGCGCCAGCAGCTCCGAAGGGGCAACTAATGAAAAACTGTTTTTT CASSSEGATNEKLFF
TRBJ1-1 TRBV11-2 - - TGTGCCAGCAGCTTAAATCTTGAGGGGAGGGGAGCTTTCTTT CASSLNLEGRGAFF
TRBJ1-2 TRBV5-5 - - TGTGCCAGCAGCCAAGAACAGGGAACTAACTATGGCTACACCTTC CASSQEQGTNYGYTF
TRBJ2-7 TRBV19 - TRBD1 TGTGCCAGTAGCCTGAGGGGGCTCGAGCAGTACTTC CASSLRGLEQYF
TRBJ1-5 TRBV19 - - TGTGCCGGAGGGGGAGGGGTTCGGCAGCCCCAGCATTTT CAGGGGVRQPQHF
TRBJ1-1 TRBV28 once - TGTGCCGCGGGGACTGAAGCTTTCTTT CAAGTEAFF
TRBJ2-3 TRBV28 - TRBD2 TGTGCCAGCAGTCCCACTAGCGGGGGGCTCGGCACAGATACGCAGTATTTT CASSPTSGGLGTDTQYF
TRBJ2-5 TRBV5-1 - TRBD2 TGCGCCAGCAGCTTTGGGACTAGCGGGCAAGAGACCCAGTACTTC CASSFGTSGQETQYF
TRBJ1-1 TRBV7-3 - - TGTGCCAGCAGCACCCAGGAGGACACTGAAGCTTTCTTT CASSTQEDTEAFF
TRBJ1-4 TRBV30 - - TGTGCCTGGAGTGTACGGGACACTGAAAAACTGTTTTTT CAWSVRDTEKLFF
TRBJ2-3 TRBV3-1/TRBV3-2 - TRBD2 TGTGCCAGCAGCCCGTACTTGAGCGGGGGCGGCACAGATACGCAGTATTTT CASSPYLSGGGTDTQYF
TRBJ1-3 TRBV28 once - TGTGCCAGCAAACCCCTCCGGACAGCTGGAAACACCATATATTTT CASKPLRTAGNTIYF
TRBJ2-4 TRBV12-3/TRBV12-4 - - TGTGCCAGCAGTCAGGGTGGGGAAAACATTCAGTACTTC CASSQGGENIQYF
TRBJ1-1 TRBV7-9 once - TGTGCCAGCGGGGGGGCAGATAAACGAACTGAAGCTTTCTTT CASGGADKRTEAFF
TRBJ2-3 TRBV6-4 - TRBD2 TGTGCCAGCAGTGTTACTAGCGGGGGGAGCACAGATACGCAGTATTTT CASSVTSGGSTDTQYF
TRBJ2-3 TRBV5-1 - - TGCGCCAGCGGGAGGGGGGAGGATACGCAGTATTTT CASGRGEDTQYF
TRBJ1-1 TRBV2 - - TGTGCCACCGACGGAGGTATAGGGACTGAAGCTTTCTTT CATDGGIGTEAFF
TRBJ2-1 TRBV10-3 - TRBD2 TGTGCCATCAGCTCACGGCGGGGGGACTCCTACAATGAGCAGTTCTTC CAISSRRGDSYNEQFF
TRBJ2-5 TRBV6-6 - - TGTGCCAGCAGACCTAGCGCGGTTTCAGAGACCCAGTACTTC CASRPSAVSETQYF
TRBJ1-1 TRBV30 - - TGTGCCTGGAGTGCCCGCCGGGACACCAACCAGAACACTGAAGCTTTCTTT CAWSARRDTNQNTEAFF
TRBJ2-7 TRBV5-1 once - TGCGCCAGCAGCCCGACCGGGAGTCACTACGAGCAGTACTTC CASSPTGSHYEQYF
TRBJ2-1 TRBV19 - TRBD1 TGTGCCAGTAGTCTACGGACAGGGGGCAATGAGCAGTTCTTC CASSLRTGGNEQFF
TRBJ2-1 TRBV11-2 - - TGTGCCAGCAGCTTAGAATCTACCTACAATGAGCAGTTCTTC CASSLESTYNEQFF
TRBJ2-7 TRBV2 - TRBD2 TGTGCCAGCAGTGAACGTCCGGGGGGAGAATACGAGCAGTACTTC CASSERPGGEYEQYF
TRBJ1-4 TRBV2 - - TGTGCCAGCAGTGAACTCCCGACTTTTAATGAAAAACTGTTTTTT CASSELPTFNEKLFF